Listed here is a single T cell receptor (beta chain). Its antigen is undetermined. Profiling relied on immunoSEQ multiplex PCR, and the TCRdb table lists in-frame clones only, not all of them. The data show 110,000 or so clones, just over 90% seen once. The entry originates in a study of T cell responses to AZD1222 COVID-19 vaccine. Findings of the study overall: All repertoire sampling was performed exclusively after the peak T cell response. Reports indicate that nearly half of spike-specific TCRs are directed at unmutated variant regions.

The CDR3 is 13 residues long. Germline V gene sequence: CDR1 MNHEY, CDR2 SMNVEV (reference sequence). Trimming left V 5 bases short and J 2 bases short, with 10 bases between. V gene TRBV27 combines with J gene TRBJ2-7; tentatively, D is TRBD1 or TRBD2 (5 bases each). This sequence originates from an adult in good health. Specimen: peripheral blood, collected on day 0 of AZD1222 vaccination. This CDR3 is CASSDGTAYEQYF. DNA of the CDR3: TGTGCCAGCAGTGACGGGACGGCCTACGAGCAGTACTTC.